These T cell receptor beta chains were read from a single sample in a study of blood T cell repertoires in COVID-19. Profiled with immunoSEQ multiplex PCR; TCRdb holds only in-frame clones, not every one. The sample includes around 160,000 clones, 89% of them seen just once. The sample comprised peripheral blood. Receptors were obtained from a man in his fifties or sixties with acute or convalescent COVID-19. CDR3s include the opening cysteine and the closing phenylalanine or tryptophan. D genes are given only for firm matches. Clone size is stated in some rows and not others, as once, few, many or a class when expanded.

j_gene	v_gene	abundance	d_gene	CDR3nt	CDR3aa
TRBJ2-7	TRBV10-3	once	TRBD2	TGTGCCATCAGTGATAGCGGGAGTAGCTCCTACGAGCAGTACTTC	CAISDSGSSSYEQYF
TRBJ2-1	TRBV27	-	TRBD2	TGTGCCAGCAGTGCGTCGGGACTAGCGGGGTACAATGAGCAGTTCTTC	CASSASGLAGYNEQFF
TRBJ2-2	TRBV5-8	-	-	TGTGCCTCTTCCCCAGGGGTGAACACCGGGGAGCTGTTTTTT	CASSPGVNTGELFF
TRBJ2-5	TRBV24-1	-	-	TGTGCCACCAGTGAATCGCTGACAGCCAAACAAGAGACCCAGTACTTC	CATSESLTAKQETQYF
TRBJ2-2	TRBV6-5	-	-	TGTGCCAGCAGTATACAGGGTTTAGGCACCGGGGAGCTGTTTTTT	CASSIQGLGTGELFF
TRBJ1-4	TRBV7-8	-	-	TGTGCCAGCAGCTACAATAATGAAAAACTGTTTTTT	CASSYNNEKLFF
TRBJ1-1	TRBV18	-	-	TGTGCCAGCTCAACAAGACAGCGAGAGAACACTGAAGCTTTCTTT	CASSTRQRENTEAFF
TRBJ1-2	TRBV5-1	-	-	TGCGCCAGCAGCTTGGCGAGGTACTATGGCTACACCTTC	CASSLARYYGYTF
TRBJ2-7	TRBV11-2	-	-	TGTGCCAGCAGTATCTCCTACGAGCAGTACTTC	CASSISYEQYF
TRBJ2-5	TRBV21-1	-	-	TGTGCCAGCAGCAATCCGGACAGGGGGCGAGAGACCCAGTACTTC	CASSNPDRGRETQYF
TRBJ1-2	TRBV29-1	-	-	TGCAGCGTCGCCCAAAGGGCCGCGGGCGGCTACACCTTC	CSVAQRAAGGYTF
TRBJ1-1	TRBV5-1	-	-	TGCGCCAGTCGGACAGTGAACACTGAAGCTTTCTTT	CASRTVNTEAFF
TRBJ2-3	TRBV5-4	-	TRBD2	TGTGCCAGCAGCCCGGCGGGGGGGGGCACAGATACGCAGTATTTT	CASSPAGGGTDTQYF
TRBJ1-4	TRBV5-1	-	-	TGCGCCAGCAGCTTGACAGGGTCGGGAGAAAAACTGTTTTTT	CASSLTGSGEKLFF
TRBJ2-1	TRBV3-1/TRBV3-2	-	TRBD2	TGTGCCAGCAGCTATGGGACTAGCGGGGGATACAATGAGCAGTTCTTC	CASSYGTSGGYNEQFF
TRBJ2-3	TRBV7-9	-	TRBD2	TGTGCCAGCAGCTTGGCTAGCTCCTGGACTAGCGGCTTGGATACGCAGTATTTT	CASSLASSWTSGLDTQYF
TRBJ2-7	TRBV6-5	-	TRBD1	TGTGCCAGCAGGGGGGACAGGGGGTCGGAGGAGCAGTACTTC	CASRGDRGSEEQYF
TRBJ1-1	TRBV5-8	-	-	TGTGCCAGCAGGTTCAAGTGGTCGGGGATCCCTGAAGCTTTCTTT	CASRFKWSGIPEAFF
TRBJ1-6	TRBV7-3	-	-	TGTGCCAGCAGCCACCCGGAGGGACCCCTCCACTTT	CASSHPEGPLHF
TRBJ2-7	TRBV5-4	few	-	TGTGCCAGCACCCGGAGTGGGGGGATGGACGAGCAGTACTTC	CASTRSGGMDEQYF
TRBJ1-5	TRBV12-5	-	TRBD1	TGTGCTAGTGGTTTGGTACTCGACAGGGGGGAGATGGCCCAGCATTTT	CASGLVLDRGEMAQHF
TRBJ2-1	TRBV27	-	-	TGTGCCAGCAGTTTTGACAACAACAATGAGCAGTTCTTC	CASSFDNNNEQFF
TRBJ1-4	TRBV19	-	-	TGTGCCAGTAGTAATACAGGTGCAACTAATGAAAAACTGTTTTTT	CASSNTGATNEKLFF
TRBJ1-4	TRBV2	-	-	TGTGCCAGCCAGCGGGAAGTGGTGGGGGAAAAACTGTTTTTT	CASQREVVGEKLFF
TRBJ1-5	TRBV4-3	-	-	TGCGCCAGCAGCCAAGACTGGGCTTCCAGAAAGAATCAGCCCCAGCATTTT	CASSQDWASRKNQPQHF
TRBJ1-2	TRBV4-1	few	-	TGCGCCAGCAGCCAAGACAGGGCAGATGGCTACACCTTC	CASSQDRADGYTF
TRBJ1-1	TRBV5-4	once	-	TGTGCCAGCACCCCGCTGTCGAAATCCGGACACACGACTGAAGCTTTCTTT	CASTPLSKSGHTTEAFF
TRBJ2-7	TRBV2	-	TRBD1	TGTGCCAGCAGTGACACCGGACAGGGTAGAACCGAGCAGTACTTC	CASSDTGQGRTEQYF
TRBJ2-2	TRBV6-5	-	-	TGTGCCAGCAGTTACTCGGGGGGGCGCACCGGGGAGCTGTTTTTT	CASSYSGGRTGELFF
TRBJ1-1	TRBV7-9	-	-	TGTGCCAGCAGCTTATCCCTAGTAAACACTGAAGCTTTCTTT	CASSLSLVNTEAFF
TRBJ1-5	TRBV3-1/TRBV3-2	-	-	TGTGCCAGCAGCCAGAGAAGAGATCAGCCCCAGCATTTT	CASSQRRDQPQHF
TRBJ1-3	TRBV6-2/TRBV6-3	-	-	TGTGCCAGCAGTTACTCTGCTAGCTCTGGAAACACCATATATTTT	CASSYSASSGNTIYF
TRBJ1-1	TRBV10-3	-	TRBD1	TGTGCCATCAGTGACCGGGACAGGAGGGTACTAAACACTGAAGCTTTCTTT	CAISDRDRRVLNTEAFF
TRBJ1-1	TRBV19	-	TRBD1	TGTGCCAGTAGTAGGACAGGGTCGGGAACTGAAGCTTTCTTT	CASSRTGSGTEAFF
TRBJ1-4	TRBV18	-	TRBD1	TGTGCCAGCTCCCCAGGGGGGAGTGCAACTAATGAAAAACTGTTTTTT	CASSPGGSATNEKLFF
TRBJ1-6	TRBV12-5	-	TRBD1	TGTGCTAGTGGTTTGGTACTTGCGGGACAGGGGGCTTATAATTCACCCCTCCACTTT	CASGLVLAGQGAYNSPLHF
TRBJ1-1	TRBV19	-	-	TGTGCCAGTACTAATCGGGAAGGGAGCGGGTACACTGAAGCTTTCTTT	CASTNREGSGYTEAFF
TRBJ1-1	TRBV30	-	TRBD1	TGTGCCTGGAGTGTAGGGACAGGGAACACTGAAGCTTTCTTT	CAWSVGTGNTEAFF
TRBJ1-1	TRBV11-2	-	-	TGTGCCAGCAGCCCAGGGCTTGAAGCTTTCTTT	CASSPGLEAFF
TRBJ1-5	TRBV7-8	-	TRBD1	TGTGCCAGCAGCACCCCAGGACAGGGGGGTCAGCCCCAGCATTTT	CASSTPGQGGQPQHF
TRBJ2-2	TRBV5-1	-	-	TGCGCCAGCAGCTTGATTGGTACGGGTTTGAGGGCCGGGGAGCTGTTTTTT	CASSLIGTGLRAGELFF
TRBJ1-1	TRBV4-1	-	-	TGCGCCAGCAGCCAGCCCGGGTCAGGGGCCACTGAAGCTTTCTTT	CASSQPGSGATEAFF
TRBJ1-4	TRBV5-1	once	TRBD1	TGCGCCAGCAGCTTGGAGGACAGGGGTAATGAAAAACTGTTTTTT	CASSLEDRGNEKLFF
TRBJ2-3	TRBV5-1	-	TRBD2	TGCGCCAGCAGCTCCTGGCAGGCTAGCGGGGGGGATACGCAGTATTTT	CASSSWQASGGDTQYF
TRBJ2-7	TRBV18	-	-	TGTGCCAGCTCCAGAGACCGGGGACTCGAGCAGTACTTC	CASSRDRGLEQYF
TRBJ2-1	TRBV30	-	TRBD2	TGTGCCTGGGGGACTAGCGGGGGAATCAATGAGCAGTTCTTC	CAWGTSGGINEQFF
TRBJ1-6	TRBV6-5	once	-	TGTGCCAGCAGGAAACAGGGTAATCGCTCACCCCTCCACTTT	CASRKQGNRSPLHF
TRBJ1-4	TRBV13	-	-	TGTGCCACCCGGGTGCGGGCAAATGAAAAACTGTTTTTT	CATRVRANEKLFF
TRBJ1-6	TRBV4-2	-	-	TGTGCCAGCAGCCAAGTTTTAATGAATTCACCCCTCCACTTT	CASSQVLMNSPLHF
TRBJ1-2	TRBV6-1	-	TRBD1	TGTGCCAGCAGTGATCGACAGGGGTGGGTTAACTATGGCTACACCTTC	CASSDRQGWVNYGYTF
TRBJ1-1	TRBV3-1/TRBV3-2	-	-	TGTGCCAGCAGCCAAAGGGCCAGCAAGCGGGAAGCTTTCTTT	CASSQRASKREAFF
TRBJ2-7	TRBV15	once	-	TGTGCCACCAGCAGAGATCCCGTCGGCTACGAGCAGTACTTC	CATSRDPVGYEQYF
TRBJ2-2	TRBV6-2/TRBV6-3	-	TRBD2	TGTGCCAGCAGTTGGACTAGAGGCACCGGGGAGCTGTTTTTT	CASSWTRGTGELFF
TRBJ2-3	TRBV7-2	-	TRBD2	TGTGCCAGCAGCTTGACTAGCGGGGGGGCACAAGATACGCAGTATTTT	CASSLTSGGAQDTQYF
TRBJ2-1	TRBV6-2/TRBV6-3	-	-	TGTGCCAGCAGTTTGAACCCCCTTATCACAGGGATAAGGAACAATGAGCAGTTCTTC	CASSLNPLITGIRNNEQFF
TRBJ2-7	TRBV4-1	-	-	TGCGCCAGCAGCCAAGTTATTAACTACGAGCAGTACTTC	CASSQVINYEQYF